This TCR beta chain was sequenced in a study of identical twins. Study outcomes and limitations: Analyses of zero insertions could be partly confounded by invariant MAIT and iNKT cells. Insertions were fewer in abundant cord blood beta clonotypes, whereas memory repertoires showed none of this pattern. Alpha sequences out of frame and shared by twins had excess low generation probability.

The CDR3 runs to 12 residues. Trimming shortened V by 0 bases and J by 2 bases, and 2 bases separated the two germline ends. The germline CDR1 and CDR2 sequences are LGHNA and YNFKEQ. A universal primer site came from template switching; cDNA carried unique molecular identifiers. TCRdb re-called the 5' RACE reads with MiXCR, one entry per CDR3 protein. Among approximately 670,000 distinct CDR3 sequences listed, roughly 6% were seen once. This clonotype was detected ten times or more. Its antigen is still unknown. This TCR came from a man aged 18 to 29 in good health. This chain uses TRBV4-2 with TRBJ2-7; D remains ambiguous. The sequenced material came from naive T cells sorted from blood. DNA of the CDR3: TGTGCCAGCAGCCAAGATGCCTACGAGCAGTACTTC. Protein product: CASSQDAYEQYF.